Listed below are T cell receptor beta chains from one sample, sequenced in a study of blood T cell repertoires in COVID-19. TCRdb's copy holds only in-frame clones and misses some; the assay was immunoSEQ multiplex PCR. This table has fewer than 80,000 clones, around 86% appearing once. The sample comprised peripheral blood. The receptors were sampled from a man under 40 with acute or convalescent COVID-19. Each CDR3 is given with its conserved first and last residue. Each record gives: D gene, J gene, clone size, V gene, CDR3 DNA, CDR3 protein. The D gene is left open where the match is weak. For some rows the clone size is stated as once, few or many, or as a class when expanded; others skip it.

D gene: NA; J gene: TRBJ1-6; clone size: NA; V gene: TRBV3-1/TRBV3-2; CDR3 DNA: TGTGCCAGCAGCCGCAGGGGAAATTCACCCCTCCACTTT; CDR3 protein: CASSRRGNSPLHF
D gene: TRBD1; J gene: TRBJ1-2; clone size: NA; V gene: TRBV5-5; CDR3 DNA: TGTGCCAGCAGCTCCGGGACAGCGGTCGGCTACACCTTC; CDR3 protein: CASSSGTAVGYTF
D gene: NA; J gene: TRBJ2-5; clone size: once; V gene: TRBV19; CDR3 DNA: TGTGCCAGTACCCCACACAGGGATCGGGAGACCCAGTACTTC; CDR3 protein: CASTPHRDRETQYF
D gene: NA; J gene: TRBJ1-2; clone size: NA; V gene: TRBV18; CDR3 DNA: TGTGCCAGCTCACCACTCTCCGGGGGCTACACCTTC; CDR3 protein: CASSPLSGGYTF
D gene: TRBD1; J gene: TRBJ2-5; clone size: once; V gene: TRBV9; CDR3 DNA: TGTGCCAGCAGTGGCTCAGGGACAGGGCAAGAGACCCAGTACTTC; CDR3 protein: CASSGSGTGQETQYF
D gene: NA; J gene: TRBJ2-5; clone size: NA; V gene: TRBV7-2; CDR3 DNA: TGTGCCAGCAGTGGGGCCCCCTCCGGGACCCAGTACTTC; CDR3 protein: CASSGAPSGTQYF
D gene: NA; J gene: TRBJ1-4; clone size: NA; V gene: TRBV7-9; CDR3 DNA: TGTGCCAGCAGCCCAAAGGGGACACTGAATGAAAAACTGTTTTTT; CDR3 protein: CASSPKGTLNEKLFF
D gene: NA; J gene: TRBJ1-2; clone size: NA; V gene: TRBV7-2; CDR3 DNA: TGTGCCAGCAGCTTACCAGGGTCTCATGGCTACACCTTC; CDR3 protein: CASSLPGSHGYTF
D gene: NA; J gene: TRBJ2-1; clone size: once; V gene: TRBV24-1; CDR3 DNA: TGTGCCACCAGCTCAGGGGTCGGTCAATACAATGAGCAGTTCTTC; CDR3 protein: CATSSGVGQYNEQFF
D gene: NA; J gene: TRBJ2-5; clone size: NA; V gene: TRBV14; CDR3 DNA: TGTGCCAGCAGCCAGAGTCTCCTGGAGGGGGAGACCCAGTACTTC; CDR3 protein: CASSQSLLEGETQYF
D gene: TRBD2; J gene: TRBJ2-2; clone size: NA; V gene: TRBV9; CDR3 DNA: TGTGCCAGCGGGGCGGGGGACTACACCGGGGAGCTGTTTTTT; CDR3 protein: CASGAGDYTGELFF
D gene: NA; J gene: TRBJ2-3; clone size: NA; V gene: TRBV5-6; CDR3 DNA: TGTGCCAGCAGCTTGGTCCAGGCCTTTAGTAGGGATACGCAGTATTTT; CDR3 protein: CASSLVQAFSRDTQYF
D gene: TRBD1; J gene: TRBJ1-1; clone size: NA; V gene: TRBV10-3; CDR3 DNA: TGTGCCATCAGTGAAAACAGGGGCGGCACTGAAGCTTTCTTT; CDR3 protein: CAISENRGGTEAFF
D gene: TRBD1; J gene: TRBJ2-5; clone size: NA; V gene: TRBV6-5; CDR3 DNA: TGTGCCAGCAGAACCCGGGACAGCTCACAAGAGACCCAGTACTTC; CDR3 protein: CASRTRDSSQETQYF
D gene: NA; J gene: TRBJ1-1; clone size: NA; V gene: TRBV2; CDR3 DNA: TGTGCCAGCAGGGGGACTTCGGCTGATACTGAAGCTTTCTTT; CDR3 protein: CASRGTSADTEAFF
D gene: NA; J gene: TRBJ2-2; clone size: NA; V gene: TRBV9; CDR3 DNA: TGTGCCAGCAGCGTAGTATTACTAGCCAACACCGGGGAGCTGTTTTTT; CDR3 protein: CASSVVLLANTGELFF
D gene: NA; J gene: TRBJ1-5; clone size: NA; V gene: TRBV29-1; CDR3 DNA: TGCAGCGTTATGGACAGTGCATATCAGCCCCAGCATTTT; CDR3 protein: CSVMDSAYQPQHF
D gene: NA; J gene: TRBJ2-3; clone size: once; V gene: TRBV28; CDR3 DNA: TGTGCCAGCTCTGACAGGATCACAGATACGCAGTATTTT; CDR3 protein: CASSDRITDTQYF
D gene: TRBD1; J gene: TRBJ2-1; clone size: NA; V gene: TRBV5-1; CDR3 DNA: TGCGCCAGCAAGCAATCAGGGGGCGATGAGCAGTTCTTC; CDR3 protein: CASKQSGGDEQFF
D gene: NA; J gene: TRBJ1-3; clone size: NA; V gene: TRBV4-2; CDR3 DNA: TGTGCCAGCAGCCAAGCTCCCTTCGACTCCACCATATATTTT; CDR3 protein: CASSQAPFDSTIYF
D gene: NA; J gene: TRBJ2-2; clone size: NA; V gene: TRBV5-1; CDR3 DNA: TGCGCCAGCAGCTTGGGTCAGAACACCGGGGAGCTGTTTTTT; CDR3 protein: CASSLGQNTGELFF
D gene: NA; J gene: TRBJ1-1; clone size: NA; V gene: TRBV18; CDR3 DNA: TGTGCCAGCTTATCCCGGACAGATTTAGAAGCTTTCTTT; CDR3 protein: CASLSRTDLEAFF
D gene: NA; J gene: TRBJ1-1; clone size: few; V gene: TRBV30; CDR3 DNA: TGTGCCTGGACAGTTGGAGGAGTGAACACTGAAGCTTTCTTT; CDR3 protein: CAWTVGGVNTEAFF
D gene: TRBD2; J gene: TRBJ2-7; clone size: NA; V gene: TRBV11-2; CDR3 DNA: TGTGCCAGCAGCTCAGAGGCGGGAGCTCTTTACGAGCAGTACTTC; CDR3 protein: CASSSEAGALYEQYF
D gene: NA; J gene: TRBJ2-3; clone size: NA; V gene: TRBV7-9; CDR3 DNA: TGTGCCACCACACGGACTTCACCCACAGATACGCAGTATTTT; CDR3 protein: CATTRTSPTDTQYF
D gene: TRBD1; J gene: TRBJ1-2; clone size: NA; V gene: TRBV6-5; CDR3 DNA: TGTGCCAGCAGTCCAACCGGGACAGGGGCTTGGGGCTACACCTTC; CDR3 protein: CASSPTGTGAWGYTF
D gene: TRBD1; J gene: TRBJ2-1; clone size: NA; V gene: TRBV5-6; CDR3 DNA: TGTGCCAGCAGCCCATTAAGGGACAGGGATGGAAATGAGCAGTTCTTC; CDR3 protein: CASSPLRDRDGNEQFF
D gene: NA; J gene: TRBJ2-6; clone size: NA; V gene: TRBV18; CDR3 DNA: TGTGCCAGCTCACCACGGCACAGCAGCTCTGGGGCCAACGTCCTGACTTTC; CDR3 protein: CASSPRHSSSGANVLTF
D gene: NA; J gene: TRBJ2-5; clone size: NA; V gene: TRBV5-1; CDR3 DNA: TGCGCCAGCAGCTTACCACAGGGAAAAGAGACCCAGTACTTC; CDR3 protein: CASSLPQGKETQYF
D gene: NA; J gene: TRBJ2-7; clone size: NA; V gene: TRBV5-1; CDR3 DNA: TGCGCCAGCAGCCGGGACACCCTCTCCTACGAGCAGTACTTC; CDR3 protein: CASSRDTLSYEQYF
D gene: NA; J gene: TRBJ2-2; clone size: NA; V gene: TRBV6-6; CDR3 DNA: TGTGCCAGCAGTAACCTCGCCCCGAGAGACACCGGGGAGCTGTTTTTT; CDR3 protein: CASSNLAPRDTGELFF
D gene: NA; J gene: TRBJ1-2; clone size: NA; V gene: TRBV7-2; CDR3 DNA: TGTGCCAGCAGCTCAACTACCGGGACTGGTGGCTACACCTTC; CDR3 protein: CASSSTTGTGGYTF
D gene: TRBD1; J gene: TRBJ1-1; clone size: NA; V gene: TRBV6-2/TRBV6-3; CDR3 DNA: TGTGCCAGCAGTTACATAAGGACAGGGAAAATTAGAGTAATCACTGAAGCTTTCTTT; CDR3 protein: CASSYIRTGKIRVITEAFF
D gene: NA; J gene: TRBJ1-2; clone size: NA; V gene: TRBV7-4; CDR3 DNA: TGTGCCAGCAGGCGGGCGGAAAACTATGGCTACACCTTC; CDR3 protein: CASRRAENYGYTF
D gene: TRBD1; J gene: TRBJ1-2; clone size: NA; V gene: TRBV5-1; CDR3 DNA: TGCGCCAGCAGCGGACCGACAGGGGTAGGAGAAGGCTACACCTTC; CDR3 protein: CASSGPTGVGEGYTF
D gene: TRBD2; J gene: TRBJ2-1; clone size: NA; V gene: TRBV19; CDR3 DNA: TGTGCCAGTAGTATACCCAACGGGAGGACCTACAATGAGCAGTTCTTC; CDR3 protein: CASSIPNGRTYNEQFF
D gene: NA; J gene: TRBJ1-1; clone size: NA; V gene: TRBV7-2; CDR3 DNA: TGTGCCAGCAGCTTAGTTGGTCAGGGGACTGAAGCTTTCTTT; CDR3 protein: CASSLVGQGTEAFF
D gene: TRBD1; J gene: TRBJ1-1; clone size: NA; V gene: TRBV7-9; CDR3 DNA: TGTGCCAGCAGTTTCACCGCGGGACAGGGCACTGAAGCTTTCTTT; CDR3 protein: CASSFTAGQGTEAFF
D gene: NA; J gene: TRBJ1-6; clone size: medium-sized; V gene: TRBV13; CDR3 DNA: TGTGCCAGCAGCTCCGGACAGCCAATTAATTCACCCCTCCACTTT; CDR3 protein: CASSSGQPINSPLHF
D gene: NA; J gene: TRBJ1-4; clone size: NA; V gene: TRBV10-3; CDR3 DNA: TGTGCCATCCGGAGCGAGGAGGAAAAACTGTTTTTT; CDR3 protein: CAIRSEEEKLFF
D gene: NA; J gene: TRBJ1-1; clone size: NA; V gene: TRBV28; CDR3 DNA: TGTGCCAGCAGTTTATGGGGTTCGGGGACTGAAGCTTTCTTT; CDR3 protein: CASSLWGSGTEAFF
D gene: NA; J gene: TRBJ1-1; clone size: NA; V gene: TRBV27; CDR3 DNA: TGTGCCAGCAGTTTAACGACAAACAGCCGGAACACTGAAGCTTTCTTT; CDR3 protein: CASSLTTNSRNTEAFF
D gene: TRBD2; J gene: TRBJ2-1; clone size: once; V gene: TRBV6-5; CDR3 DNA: TGTGCCAGCAGTCCCCGGACTAGCGGGAAATATGAGCAGTTCTTC; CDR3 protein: CASSPRTSGKYEQFF
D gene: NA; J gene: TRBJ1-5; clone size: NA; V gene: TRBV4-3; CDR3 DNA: TGCGCCAGCAGCCTCCGTTATAGCAATCAGCCCCAGCATTTT; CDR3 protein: CASSLRYSNQPQHF
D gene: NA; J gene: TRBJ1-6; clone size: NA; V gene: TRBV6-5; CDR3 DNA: TGTGCCAGCAGTCCCCAGGGAAGGTCACCCCTCCACTTT; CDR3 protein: CASSPQGRSPLHF
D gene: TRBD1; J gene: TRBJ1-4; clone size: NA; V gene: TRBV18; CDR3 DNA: TGTGCCAGCTCAACACAAACAGGGGCGGCAGAAAAACTGTTTTTT; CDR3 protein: CASSTQTGAAEKLFF
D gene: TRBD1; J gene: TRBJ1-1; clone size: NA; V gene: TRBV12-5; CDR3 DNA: TGTGCTAGTGGTCCCGGAACCCAGGGGGGGAACACTGAAGCTTTCTTT; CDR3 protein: CASGPGTQGGNTEAFF
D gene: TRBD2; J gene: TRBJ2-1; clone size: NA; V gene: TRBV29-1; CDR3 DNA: TGCAGCTCCGTAGCGGGAACCTCCTACAATGAGCAGTTCTTC; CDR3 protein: CSSVAGTSYNEQFF
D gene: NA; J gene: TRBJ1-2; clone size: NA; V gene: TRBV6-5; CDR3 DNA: TGTGCCAGCAGTCCTAGAAAAGGGGCTCTCCCTGGCTACACCTTC; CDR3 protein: CASSPRKGALPGYTF
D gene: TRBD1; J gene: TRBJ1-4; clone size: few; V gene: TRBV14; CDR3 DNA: TGTGCCAGCAGCCAGAGCCAGGGGGCGGGTGAAAAACTGTTTTTT; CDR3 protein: CASSQSQGAGEKLFF
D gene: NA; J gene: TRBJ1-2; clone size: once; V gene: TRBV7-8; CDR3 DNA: TGTGCCAGCAGCTACGGAGTCGAGGGTGGAGGCTACACCTTC; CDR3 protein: CASSYGVEGGGYTF
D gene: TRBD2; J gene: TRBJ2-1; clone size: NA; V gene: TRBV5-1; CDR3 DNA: TGCGCCAGCAGACGGGGGAGGGAGGAGAATGAGCAGTTCTTC; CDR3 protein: CASRRGREENEQFF
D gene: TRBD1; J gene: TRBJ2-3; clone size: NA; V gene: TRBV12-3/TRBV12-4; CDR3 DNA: TGTGCCGACGGGACAGCTGGCACAGATACGCAGTATTTT; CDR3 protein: CADGTAGTDTQYF
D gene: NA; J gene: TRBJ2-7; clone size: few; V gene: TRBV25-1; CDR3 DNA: TGTGCCAGCAGCGCCCCGAGCTACGAGCAGTACTTC; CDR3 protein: CASSAPSYEQYF
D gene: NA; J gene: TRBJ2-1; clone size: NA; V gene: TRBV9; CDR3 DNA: TGTGCCAGAATGACTAGGTGCTCCTACAATGAGCAGTTCTTC; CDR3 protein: CARMTRCSYNEQFF
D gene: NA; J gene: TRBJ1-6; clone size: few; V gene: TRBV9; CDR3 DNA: TGTGCCAGCAGCGTAGATCCCGTCAATTCACCCCTCCACTTT; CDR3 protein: CASSVDPVNSPLHF
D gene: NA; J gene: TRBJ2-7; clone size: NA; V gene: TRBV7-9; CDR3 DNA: TGTGCCAGCAGCTCCGGACTGAAAACCTACGAGCAGTACTTC; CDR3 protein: CASSSGLKTYEQYF
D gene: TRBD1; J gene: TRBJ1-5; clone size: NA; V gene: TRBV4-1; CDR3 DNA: TGCGCCAGCAGCCAAGATCCGGGACAGAATCAGCCCCAGCATTTT; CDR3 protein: CASSQDPGQNQPQHF
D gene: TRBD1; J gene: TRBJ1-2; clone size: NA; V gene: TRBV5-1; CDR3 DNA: TGCGCCAGCAGCTCCTCGACAGGGCAAATATATGGCTACACCTTC; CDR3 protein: CASSSSTGQIYGYTF
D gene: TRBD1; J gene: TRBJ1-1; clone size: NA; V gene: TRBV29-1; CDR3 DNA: TGCAGCGCCGCTAGCTCCGGGACAGTGAACACTGAAGCTTTCTTT; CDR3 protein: CSAASSGTVNTEAFF